The entry below gives a single TCR beta chain sequence along with its context. Its antigen remains unidentified. It was across several immunoSEQ plates that each subset's genomic DNA was evenly split. Some clones are missing from TCRdb's copy, which holds only in-frame ones; the method was immunoSEQ multiplex PCR. The data show 850,000 to 1,100,000 clones, around 77% seen once. The data were obtained in a study of shared clonotypes between healthy human individuals. Overall study results and limits: The sole specimen, blood, was sampled, and tissue repertoires likely differ.

The CDR3 extends over 16 amino acids. Germline loops: CDR1 SGHRS, CDR2 YFSETQ. V lost 4 bases and J lost 8; bases outside the gene matches: 9. The chain employs TRBV5-1 and TRBJ2-1, with 13 nucleotides matching TRBD2. The sequencing input was memory CD4+ T cells from PBMCs. Subset defined: CD45RA-negative fraction. This receptor was taken from a man between 18 and 29 years old in good health. Some clones in this sample may be carry-over from other donors' samples. The CDR3 coding sequence is TGCGCCAGCAGCCTAGGACTAGCGGGAGTCGGCGATGAGCAGTTCTTC. Amino acids: CASSLGLAGVGDEQFF. The variable domain in full, with the rest retrieved from reference TRBV5-1 and TRBJ2-1, is KAGVTQTPRYLIKTRGQQVTLSCSPISGHRSVSWYQQTPGQGLQFLFEYFSETQRNKGNFPGRFSGRQFSNSRSEMNVSTLELGDSALYLCASSLGLAGVGDEQFFGPGTRLTVL.